These 20 T cell receptor beta chains were all obtained from the same sample, sequenced in a study of vaccination and CD4 T cells after COVID-19. An Oncomine TCR Beta short-read assay was used to sequence the DNA from cultured CD4+ T cells. From the PCR reads, TCRdb called clonotypes with MiXCR, one entry per CDR3 protein. The sample lists some 7,700 distinct CDR3 sequences; approximately 20% were seen once. Treatment indicated: roughly 10-day PBMC culture with coronavirus spike peptide pools or control peptides (ViraFEST assay). These TCRs are of unknown antigen specificity. Source: CD4+ T cells from blood, cultured in vitro, taken after SARS-CoV-2 vaccination. These receptor sequences come from a human donor who had recovered from COVID-19.

By frequency in the sample, this clonotype is medium-sized. The chain couples TRBV7-2 to TRBJ2-3; no clear D. V lost 0 bases to trimming and J lost 6 bases, with 7 bases between them. Germline CDR1 SGHTA, CDR2 FQGNSA. This CDR3 comprises 13 residues. The CDR3 reads CASSLARSDTQYF. The CDR3 DNA sequence: TGTGCCAGCAGCTTAGCCAGGAGCGATACGCAGTATTTT.

The table lists this clonotype with many counts. Its ends do not fully match the called genes, so a read error is possible. The rearrangement joins TRBV7-7 to TRBJ2-5; perhaps TRBD1 as D (6 bases). The CDR3 consists of 16 residues. Germline-derived CDR1 and CDR2 are SSHAT and FNYEAQ (reference sequence). The CDR3 is CASSSSTGPRGETQYF. The CDR3 DNA follows: TGTGCTAGCAGCTCCTCGACAGGCCCACGGGGAGAGACCCAGTACTTC.

This clonotype is termed large. The chain combines TRBV20-1 with TRBJ2-3; 7 nucleotides agree with TRBD1. Germline assignment: CDR1 DFQATT and CDR2 SNEGSKA (reference sequence). The CDR3 covers 15 residues. V lost 3 bases, J lost 2 bases, and 8 bases stayed unmatched. The DNA of the CDR3 is TGCAGTGCTAGTCAACCCAGGGGGAACACAGATACGCAGTATTTT. It specifies CSASQPRGNTDTQYF.

The V gene is TRBV9, the J gene TRBJ2-7, with 12 positions matching TRBD1. CDR1 and CDR2 (germline): SGDLS, YYNGEE. The CDR3 runs to 14 residues. Germline trimming cut 0 bases from V and 9 bases from J; bases unmatched to any gene: 4. CDR3 nucleotide sequence: TGTGCCAGCAGCGTAGGGGGACAGGGGGCTCTGCAGTACTTC. Its protein is CASSVGGQGALQYF.

As regards this clonotype: A much larger clone differs from this one at a single base, so this may be a read error. The chain has TRBV20-1 and TRBJ1-5, with 8 bases that match TRBD1. CDR3 size: 16 residues. J was trimmed by 4 bases and V by 1 base; bases with no gene match: 9. Germline assignment: CDR1 DFQATT and CDR2 SNEGSKA (reference sequence). CDR3 in DNA: TGCAGTGCTAGAGGGGAGGCAGGGGGCTTTAATCAGCCCCAGCATTTT. Amino acids: CSARGEAGGFNQPQHF.

The chain couples TRBV27 to TRBJ1-6, with TRBD1 identical over 8 bases. The CDR3 totals 16 residues. Germline loops: CDR1 MNHEY, CDR2 SMNVEV (reference sequence). Trimming removed 0 bases from V and 7 bases from J; junction bases left unmatched: 5. The CDR3 protein is CASSLSWDRMNSPLHF. The CDR3 DNA sequence: TGTGCCAGCAGTTTATCTTGGGACAGGATGAATTCACCCCTCCACTTT.

This clonotype has just a few counts. The chain is built from TRBV20-1 and TRBJ1-6; 8 bases line up with TRBD1. V lost 5 bases to trimming and J lost 17 bases; unmatched junction nucleotides: 14. Germline V CDR1 and CDR2: DFQATT, SNEGSKA (reference sequence). The CDR3 is made up of 13 amino acids. The CDR3 nucleotides read TGCAGTGCTTTGGGACAGGTTTACTCCCGATTCCACTTT. This encodes CSALGQVYSRFHF.

The chain has TRBV19 and TRBJ1-2; no definite D call. V lost 6 bases and J lost 5, with 13 bases in between. CDR3 length: 13 amino acids. Germline V gene data show CDR1 as LNHDA and CDR2 as SQIVND (reference sequence). DNA for the CDR3: TGTGCCAGTAGCCCAGATCCGAGTTATGGCTACACCTTC. Amino acids: CASSPDPSYGYTF.

This sequence joins TRBV14 and TRBJ2-5, with D possibly being TRBD2 (5 bases). V gave up 4 bases and J gave up 3 bases, with 18 bases separating them. The CDR3 extends over 16 amino acids. Germline loops: CDR1 SGHDN, CDR2 FVKESK. CDR3 residues: CASSPSPGEREETQYF. The CDR3 region has the DNA TGTGCCAGCAGCCCCTCTCCCGGGGAAAGGGAAGAGACCCAGTACTTC. Full variable domain (outside the CDR3, taken from reference TRBV14 and TRBJ2-5): EAGVTQFPSHSVIEKGQTVTLRCDPISGHDNLYWYRRVMGKEIKFLLHFVKESKQDESGMPNNRFLAERTGGTYSTLKVQPAELEDSGVYFCASSPSPGEREETQYFGPGTRLLVL.

This clonotype occurred a few times. V gene TRBV4-2 combines with J gene TRBJ1-6; D perhaps matches TRBD1 (5 bases). The V gene's germline CDR1 is LGHNA and CDR2 YNFKEQ. The CDR3 has 16 amino acids. The ends were cut back, 4 bases at V and 7 bases at J, with 17 bases in the middle. CDR3 sequence reads: CASSPIVETANSPLHF. The CDR3 DNA sequence: TGTGCCAGCAGCCCCATCGTGGAGACAGCAAATTCACCCCTCCACTTT.

This chain uses TRBV2 with TRBJ1-5, with 8 bases identical to TRBD1. The CDR3 loop spans 13 amino acids. The germline gives CDR1 SNHLY, CDR2 FYNNEI. J lost 6 bases, V lost 6 bases, and 4 bases had no gene match. In nucleotides, the CDR3 is TGTGCCAGCAGGGGACAGGCAGGTCAGCCCCAGCATTTT. It codes for CASRGQAGQPQHF.

By sample fraction, this clonotype is medium-sized. V is TRBV24-1 and J is TRBJ2-5, with 10 bases aligning to TRBD2. The CDR3 consists of 17 residues. V was clipped by 5 bases and J by 5 bases; unmatched bases: 13. CDR1 is KGHDR and CDR2 is SFDVKD in the germline V gene. Written as DNA, the CDR3 is TGTGCCACCAGTGCCGGCCAGCGGGGGGGCTTGGACGAGACCCAGTACTTC. Translating gives CATSAGQRGGLDETQYF.

This clonotype is categorized as medium-sized. The chain recombines TRBV28 with TRBJ1-5, with D possibly matching TRBD1 (5 bases). Trimming removed 1 base at V and 9 bases at J, with 10 bases between. The CDR3 totals 13 residues. Germline V gives CDR1 MDHEN, CDR2 SYDVKM. CDR3 in amino acids: CASSLLTARPQHF. In DNA, the CDR3 is TGTGCCAGCAGTTTATTGACAGCTCGGCCCCAGCATTTT.

This clonotype was counted only a few times. This chain uses TRBV5-4 with TRBJ1-1, with 9 bases matching TRBD1. Trimming cost V 6 bases and J 4 bases; bases outside gene matches: 7. The CDR3 loop spans 14 amino acids. Germline loops: CDR1 SGHNT, CDR2 YYREEE (reference sequence). The chain's CDR3 is CASTLGDRATEAFF. CDR3 DNA: TGTGCCAGCACCCTTGGGGACAGGGCCACTGAAGCTTTCTTT.

This clonotype is medium-sized (0.01 to 0.1%) by share. The CDR3 DNA follows: TGTGCCAGCAGCCTGACAGGGGTACCCTACGAGCAGTACTTC. The encoded protein is CASSLTGVPYEQYF. The chain joins TRBV6-1 to TRBJ2-7; 8 nucleotides align to TRBD1. V was clipped by 6 bases and J by 2 bases; unmatched bases: 6. The CDR3 totals 14 residues. Germline CDR1 reads MNHNS; CDR2 reads SASEGT.

This clonotype has at least ten counts. J is TRBJ1-6 and V is TRBV20-1; 9 nucleotides align to TRBD1. Trimming at V came to 2 bases and at J to 8 bases, leaving 4 bases not matched to a gene. The length of the CDR3 is 14 residues. CDR1 DFQATT and CDR2 SNEGSKA come from the germline V gene (reference sequence). CDR3 sequence reads: CSARRTGGDSPLHF. The CDR3 bases are TGCAGTGCTAGACGCACAGGGGGCGATTCACCCCTCCACTTT.

By sample fraction, this clonotype is medium-sized. The chain employs TRBV20-1 and TRBJ2-5, with 11 nucleotides matching TRBD2. CDR3 length: 16 amino acids. Germline V gene sequence: CDR1 DFQATT, CDR2 SNEGSKA (reference sequence). The CDR3 region is CSALTASGGLGETQYF. CDR3 DNA: TGCAGCGCCCTGACGGCTAGCGGGGGGTTAGGCGAGACCCAGTACTTC.

This clonotype was seen ten or more times. The DNA for the CDR3 is TGTGCCAGCAGTTACGGGTGGGCAGGCAATTCACCCCTCCACTTT. This sequence encodes CASSYGWAGNSPLHF. The J gene is TRBJ1-6, the V gene TRBV6-5; D call uncertain. Trimming removed 2 bases at V and 7 bases at J, with 12 bases between. This CDR3 comprises 15 residues. Germline loops: CDR1 MNHEY, CDR2 SVGAGI.

Here the CDR3 reads CASSRPNLARDTDTQYF. The CDR3 nucleotides read TGTGCCAGCAGCCGACCGAATCTAGCGAGGGACACAGATACGCAGTATTTT. The rearrangement uses TRBV5-6 and TRBJ2-3, with D possibly being TRBD2 (6 bases). Trimming pared 4 bases from V and 2 bases from J, leaving 20 bases between. Germline V gene data show CDR1 as SGHDT and CDR2 as YYEEEE. CDR3 length: 17 amino acids.

This clonotype was seen only once. This may be a read error, as it is one base from a much larger clone. The chain links TRBV6-4 to TRBJ2-6; D uncertain. The CDR3 runs 15 residues. Germline CDR1 and CDR2: MRHNA and SNTAGT. Trimming shortened V by 2 bases and J by 0 bases, and 5 bases separated the two germline ends. Here the CDR3 reads CASSDRYSGANVLTF. The DNA for the CDR3 is TGTGCCAGCAGTGACAGGTACTCTGGGGCCAACGTCCTGACTTTC.